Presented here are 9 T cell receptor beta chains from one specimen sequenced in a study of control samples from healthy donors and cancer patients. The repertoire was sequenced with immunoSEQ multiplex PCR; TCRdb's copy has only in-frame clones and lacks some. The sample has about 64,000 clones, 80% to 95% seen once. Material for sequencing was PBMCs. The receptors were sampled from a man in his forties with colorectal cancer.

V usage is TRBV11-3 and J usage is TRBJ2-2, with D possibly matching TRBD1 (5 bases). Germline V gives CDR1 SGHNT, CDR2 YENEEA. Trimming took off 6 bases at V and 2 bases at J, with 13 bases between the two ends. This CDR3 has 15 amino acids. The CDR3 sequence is CASRSQGGNTGELFF. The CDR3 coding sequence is TGTGCCAGCAGGAGCCAGGGTGGTAACACCGGGGAGCTGTTTTTT.

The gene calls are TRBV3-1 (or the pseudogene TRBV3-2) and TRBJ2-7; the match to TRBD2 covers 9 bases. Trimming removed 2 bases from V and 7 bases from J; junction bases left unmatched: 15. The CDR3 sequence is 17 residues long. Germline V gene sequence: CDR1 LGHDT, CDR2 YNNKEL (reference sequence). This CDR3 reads CASSQLPGRRGGNEQYF. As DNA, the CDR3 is TGTGCCAGCAGCCAACTCCCGGGGAGGCGGGGGGGGAATGAGCAGTACTTC.

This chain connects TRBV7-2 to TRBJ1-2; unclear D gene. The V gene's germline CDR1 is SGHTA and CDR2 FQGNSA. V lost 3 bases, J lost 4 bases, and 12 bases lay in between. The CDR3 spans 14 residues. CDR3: CASSFISEGYGYTF. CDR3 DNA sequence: TGTGCCAGCAGCTTCATTTCGGAAGGCTATGGCTACACCTTC.

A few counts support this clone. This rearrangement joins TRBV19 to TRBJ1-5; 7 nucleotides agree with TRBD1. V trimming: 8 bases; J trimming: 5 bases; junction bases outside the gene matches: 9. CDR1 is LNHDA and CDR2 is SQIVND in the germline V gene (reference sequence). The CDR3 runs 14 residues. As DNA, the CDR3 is TGTGCCAGTGCCCCGGGACAGATACATCAGCCCCAGCATTTT. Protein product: CASAPGQIHQPQHF.

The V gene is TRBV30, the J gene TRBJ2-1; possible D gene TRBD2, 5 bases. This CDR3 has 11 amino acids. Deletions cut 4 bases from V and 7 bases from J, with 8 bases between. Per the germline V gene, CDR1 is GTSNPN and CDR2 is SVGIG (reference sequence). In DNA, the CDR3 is TGTGCCTGGACTAGCAGGAATGAGCAGTTCTTC. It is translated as CAWTSRNEQFF.

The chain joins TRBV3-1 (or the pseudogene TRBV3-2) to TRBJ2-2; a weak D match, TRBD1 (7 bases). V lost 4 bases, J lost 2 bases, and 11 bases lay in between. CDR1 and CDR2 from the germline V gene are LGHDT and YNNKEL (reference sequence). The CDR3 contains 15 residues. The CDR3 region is CASSRGDRNTGELFF. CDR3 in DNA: TGTGCCAGCAGCCGGGGGGACAGAAACACCGGGGAGCTGTTTTTT.

The CDR3 region is CASSPGQGSGPLHF. The CDR3 DNA reads TGTGCCAGCAGCCCGGGACAGGGAAGTGGACCCCTCCACTTT. The rearrangement links TRBV9 to TRBJ1-6; TRBD1 agrees at 9 bases. V shed 4 bases, J shed 12 bases, and the junction held 8 bases outside the gene matches. Germline V gene data show CDR1 as SGDLS and CDR2 as YYNGEE. The CDR3 is made up of 14 amino acids.

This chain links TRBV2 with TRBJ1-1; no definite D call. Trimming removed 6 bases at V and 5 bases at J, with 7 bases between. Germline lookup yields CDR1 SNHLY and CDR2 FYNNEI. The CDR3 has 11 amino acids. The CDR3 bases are TGTGCCAGCAGGGAGGAGACTGAAGCTTTCTTT. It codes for CASREETEAFF.

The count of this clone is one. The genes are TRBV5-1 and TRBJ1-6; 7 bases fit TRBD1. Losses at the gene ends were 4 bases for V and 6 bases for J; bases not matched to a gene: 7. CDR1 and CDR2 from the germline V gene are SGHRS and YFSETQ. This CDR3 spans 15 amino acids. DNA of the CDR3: TGCGCCAGCAGCCCCCGGACAGGCTTTAATTCACCCCTCCACTTT. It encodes CASSPRTGFNSPLHF.